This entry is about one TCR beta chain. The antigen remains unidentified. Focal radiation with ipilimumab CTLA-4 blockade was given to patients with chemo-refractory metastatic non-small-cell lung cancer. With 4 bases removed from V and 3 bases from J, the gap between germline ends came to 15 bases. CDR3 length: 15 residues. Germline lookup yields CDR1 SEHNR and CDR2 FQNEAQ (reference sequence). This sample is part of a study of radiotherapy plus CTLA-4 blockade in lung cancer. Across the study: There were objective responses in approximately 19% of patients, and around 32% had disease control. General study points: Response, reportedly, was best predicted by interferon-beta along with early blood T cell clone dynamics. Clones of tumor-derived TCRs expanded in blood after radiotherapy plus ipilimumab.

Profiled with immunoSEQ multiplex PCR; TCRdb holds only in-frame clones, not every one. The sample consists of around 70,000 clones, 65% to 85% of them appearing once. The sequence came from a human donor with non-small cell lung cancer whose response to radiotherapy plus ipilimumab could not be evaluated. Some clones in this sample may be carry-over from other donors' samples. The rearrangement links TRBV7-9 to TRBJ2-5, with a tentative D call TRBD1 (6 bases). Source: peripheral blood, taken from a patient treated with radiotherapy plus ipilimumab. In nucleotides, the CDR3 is TGTGCCAGCAGCTCCGACGGGACACCAAAAGAGACCCAGTACTTC. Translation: CASSSDGTPKETQYF.